The 20 T cell receptor beta chains listed next were all sequenced from one sample in a study of T cell responses to AZD1222 COVID-19 vaccine. Repertoires were generated with immunoSEQ multiplex PCR, while TCRdb's copy carries only in-frame clones and drops some. The sample consists of about 110,000 clones, just over 90% of them appearing once. The starting material was peripheral blood, obtained 28 days after the second AZD1222 dose. These receptors all stem from an adult who received the AZD1222 COVID-19 vaccine.

This chain links TRBV10-3 with TRBJ1-6; 9 positions match TRBD1. J was trimmed by 6 bases and V by 5 bases; bases with no gene match: 2. Germline-derived CDR1 and CDR2 are ENHRY and SYGVKD. The CDR3 extends over 14 amino acids. This CDR3 is CAISRDRVNSPLHF. CDR3 nucleotide sequence: TGTGCCATCAGTCGGGACAGGGTTAATTCACCCCTCCACTTT.

This chain links TRBV6-1 with TRBJ1-2; D is unclear. Germline CDR1 reads MNHNS; CDR2 reads SASEGT. Between the trimmed V and J ends, which lost 3 bases and 8 bases, there was a span of 10 bases. The CDR3 runs to 12 residues. The CDR3 bases are TGTGCCAGCAGTGATCCCAACCCCGGCTACACCTTC. It encodes CASSDPNPGYTF.

The chain links TRBV6-6 to TRBJ2-6, with D possibly being TRBD2 (6 bases). This CDR3 region has 15 residues. CDR1 and CDR2 from the germline V gene are MNHNY and SVGAGI (reference sequence). The V end lost 10 bases, the J end lost 2 bases, and 15 bases lay between the germline ends. Here the CDR3 reads CATTRGGTGANVLTF. CDR3 DNA: TGTGCCACTACCCGTGGGGGGACTGGGGCCAACGTCCTGACTTTC.

The chain joins TRBV9 to TRBJ2-1; 10 positions match TRBD2. The CDR3 is 20 residues long. Per germline, CDR1 SGDLS and CDR2 YYNGEE. Trimming removed 4 bases from V and 8 bases from J; junction bases left unmatched: 24. The CDR3, as DNA: TGTGCCAGCAGCTCTCCTCTCCTTGTAACGCCTAGCGGGAGAGGGGATGAGCAGTTCTTC. It codes for CASSSPLLVTPSGRGDEQFF.

The chain is built from TRBV18 and TRBJ2-7; 8 bases line up with TRBD2. The V gene's germline CDR1 is KGHSH and CDR2 LQKENI. CDR3 length: 16 residues. The J segment lost 2 bases and the V segment lost 2 bases, leaving 8 bases of the junction unmatched. CDR3 nucleotide sequence: TGTGCCAGCTCACCAAGCGGGAGAGGGGGGACCTACGAGCAGTACTTC. This gives the protein CASSPSGRGGTYEQYF.

The chain uses TRBV9 and TRBJ2-1; 13 bases line up with TRBD2. This CDR3 region has 16 residues. CDR1 SGDLS and CDR2 YYNGEE come from the germline V gene. Trimming removed 4 bases from V and 9 bases from J; junction bases left unmatched: 10. The CDR3 coding sequence is TGTGCCAGCAGCCAAGGACTAGCGGGAGATTCGGGTGAGCAGTTCTTC. Amino acids: CASSQGLAGDSGEQFF.

The sample holds a few counts of this clone. The chain employs TRBV12-3 or TRBV12-4 and TRBJ1-5; D is undetermined. This CDR3 has 13 amino acids. V was clipped by 1 base and J by 5 bases, with 6 bases between them. CDR3 in amino acids: CASSLDSYQPQHF. The CDR3 region has the DNA TGTGCCAGCAGTTTAGACAGCTATCAGCCCCAGCATTTT.

V usage is TRBV10-3 and J usage is TRBJ1-6; 7 bases align to TRBD1. The germline CDR1 and CDR2 sequences are ENHRY and SYGVKD. The CDR3 loop spans 14 amino acids. The J segment lost 8 bases and the V segment lost 6 bases, leaving 7 bases of the junction unmatched. CDR3 residues: CAISPGQWDSPLHF. In DNA, the CDR3 is TGTGCCATCAGCCCGGGACAGTGGGATTCACCCCTCCACTTT.

This rearrangement joins TRBV11-1 to TRBJ1-1, with 9 nucleotides matching TRBD1. V shed 6 bases and J 11 bases; nucleotides not matched to a gene: 10. The CDR3 spans 13 residues. CDR1 is SGHAT and CDR2 is FQDESV in the germline V gene (reference sequence). The CDR3: CASSPGTGRMAFF. The CDR3 DNA is TGTGCCAGCAGTCCCGGGACAGGGAGAATGGCTTTCTTT.

As regards this clone: The same CDR3 can be traced to other DNA sequences in this sample. The chain combines TRBV5-1 with TRBJ1-1, with D tentatively TRBD1 (6 bases). V was cut by 3 bases and J by 0 bases, with 9 bases left in between. The CDR3 length is 14 residues. In germline, CDR1 is SGHRS, CDR2 YFSETQ. DNA of the CDR3: TGCGCCAGCAGCTCCGGGACATTGAACACTGAAGCTTTCTTT. It translates to CASSSGTLNTEAFF.

The rearrangement uses TRBV5-4 and TRBJ2-7; a possible D gene is TRBD1 (6 bases). This CDR3 has 12 residues. Trimming stripped 4 bases from V and 7 bases from J, with 12 bases between. Germline lookup yields CDR1 SGHNT and CDR2 YYREEE (reference sequence). The CDR3, as DNA: TGTGCCAGCAGCCCAACAGGGAAGGAGCAGTACTTC. This translates into CASSPTGKEQYF.

V usage is TRBV10-2 and J usage is TRBJ2-1, with 9 bases aligning to TRBD2. There are 15 residues in the CDR3. Trimming removed 5 bases from V and 7 bases from J; junction bases left unmatched: 9. In germline, CDR1 is WSHSY, CDR2 SAAADI. The CDR3 region is CASSKTSGLSNEQFF. CDR3 DNA sequence: TGCGCCAGCAGTAAAACTAGCGGGCTAAGTAATGAGCAGTTCTTC.

This clone was detected a few times. The J gene is TRBJ2-3, the V gene TRBV20-1, with 8 bases identical to TRBD2. CDR3 size: 10 residues. Germline V gene sequence: CDR1 DFQATT, CDR2 SNEGSKA (reference sequence). V trimming: 4 bases; J trimming: 11 bases; junction bases outside the gene matches: 2. The CDR3 DNA is TGCAGTGCTATTAGCGGGATGCAGTATTTT. This codes for CSAISGMQYF.

The table lists this clone with a count of one. Written as DNA, the CDR3 is TGTGCCAGCAGTTACGACAGAGGGGACTATGGCTACACCTTC. Its translation is CASSYDRGDYGYTF. The V gene is TRBV6-6, the J gene TRBJ1-2; a weak D match, TRBD1 (5 bases). The CDR3 spans 14 residues. V lost 2 bases, J lost 3 bases, and 10 bases lay in between. CDR1 and CDR2 from the germline V gene are MNHNY and SVGAGI (reference sequence).

The V call is TRBV19, the J call TRBJ2-2; 7 bases fit TRBD1. The junction had 13 bases not matched to a gene; V was cut back by 6 bases and J by 6 bases. Germline V gene sequence: CDR1 LNHDA, CDR2 SQIVND (reference sequence). The CDR3 loop spans 16 amino acids. CDR3 loop: CASSPGGQRLSGELFF. The CDR3 nucleotides are TGTGCCAGTAGCCCTGGGGGACAGAGGCTCTCCGGGGAGCTGTTTTTT. Combining the CDR3 with reference TRBV19 and TRBJ2-2 gives the whole variable domain DGGITQSPKYLFRKEGQNVTLSCEQNLNHDAMYWYRQDPGQGLRLIYYSQIVNDFQKGDIAEGYSVSREKKESFPLTVTSAQKNPTAFYLCASSPGGQRLSGELFFGEGSRLTVL.

V gene TRBV6-5 combines with J gene TRBJ1-6; D possibly corresponds to TRBD1 (6 bases). The germline V gene has CDR1 MNHEY and CDR2 SVGAGI. The V and J ends lost 7 bases and 6 bases respectively, with 13 bases between them. The CDR3 covers 14 residues. CDR3 amino acids: CASMNGQLNSPLHF. The CDR3 DNA follows: TGTGCCAGCATGAATGGACAGCTTAATTCACCCCTCCACTTT.

This rearrangement joins TRBV11-1 to TRBJ2-1; D remains ambiguous. The CDR3 consists of 12 residues. The germline gives CDR1 SGHAT, CDR2 FQDESV (reference sequence). V lost 1 base, J lost 9 bases, and 7 bases lay in between. CDR3 sequence reads: CASSLELGEQFF. CDR3 nucleotide sequence: TGTGCCAGCAGCTTAGAGTTGGGTGAGCAGTTCTTC.

V and J are TRBV5-1 and TRBJ2-7; 9 bases are shared with TRBD1. Looked up from germline, CDR1 is SGHRS and CDR2 is YFSETQ. This CDR3 has 15 amino acids. V shed 4 bases and J 5 bases; nucleotides not matched to a gene: 10. CDR3 amino acids: CASSLTGTGPHEQYF. CDR3 DNA: TGCGCCAGCAGCCTGACCGGGACAGGGCCCCACGAGCAGTACTTC.

The CDR3: CASSFGTGGNGYTF. CDR3 nucleotide sequence: TGTGCCAGCAGCTTTGGGACAGGGGGCAATGGCTACACCTTC. The chain links TRBV7-9 to TRBJ1-2; TRBD1 aligns across 12 bases. V lost 3 bases to trimming and J lost 6 bases; unmatched junction nucleotides: 2. The CDR3 length is 14 residues. The germline CDR1 and CDR2 sequences are SEHNR and FQNEAQ (reference sequence).

The chain couples TRBV24-1 to TRBJ1-3; 9 bases map to TRBD1. Germline values: CDR1 KGHDR, CDR2 SFDVKD. The CDR3 runs to 17 residues. J gave up 4 bases and V 3 bases, and 9 bases lay outside the gene matches. CDR3 coding DNA: TGTGCCACCAGTGATGACACCGGGACAGGGAGGGGAAACACCATATATTTT. It codes for CATSDDTGTGRGNTIYF.